The clone carrying this T cell receptor beta chain was counted many times. The antigen remains undetermined. Amplified material comprised TCR beta CDR3 regions derived from RNA transcripts. HTBI primers were used in a first-round RT-PCR, which preceded a second-round multiplex PCR. TCRdb passed the multiplex PCR reads through MiXCR, listing each CDR3 protein once. Found here are 620,000 or so distinct CDR3 sequences, 22% of them singletons; the top ten hold more than 5.5%. This entry comes from a study of Graves' ophthalmopathy and Graves' hyperthyroidism. The CDR3 has 17 residues. Germline loops: CDR1 SGDLS, CDR2 YYNGEE. V was pared by 1 base and J by 6 bases, with 14 bases of the junction left unmatched. The study, taken as a whole, reports: Most expanded clonotypes from thyroid (those above 0.001 frequency) were also found in blood.

The sample consisted of peripheral blood. The rearrangement uses TRBV9 and TRBJ2-5, with TRBD2 matching 8 bases. This clonotype originated in a woman aged 18-30 years with stable Graves' hyperthyroidism. Some clones in this sample may be carry-over from other donors' samples. The chain's CDR3 is CASSVRDTPGGAKTQYF. The CDR3 DNA sequence: TGTGCCAGCAGCGTAAGAGATACTCCCGGGGGGGCGAAGACCCAGTACTTC.